This T cell receptor beta chain originates from a study of cytomegalovirus exposure and HLA in healthy donors. Study summary: Early release data held 75 million to 100 million unique TCRs from HLA-typed donors.

V lost 0 bases to trimming and J lost 10 bases; unmatched junction nucleotides: 9. CDR3 size: 16 residues. From germline, CDR1 is LGHNA and CDR2 YSLEER. Findings and caveats of the study: Most TCRs appeared rarely, but some public TCRs recurred in many donors. An analysis was carried out later, and it reportedly showed fewer N-insertions in an Asian-associated ancestry cluster than the approximately 710-donor mean. TCR beta V- and J-gene trimming was later associated with a missense DCLRE1C variant.

Use of 60 Vbeta and 13 Jbeta primers characterized the PCR. The assay was immunoSEQ multiplex PCR, and TCRdb's table has in-frame clones only and misses some. The sample has roughly 160,000 clones, just under 80% seen once. On this clone: The antigen remains unidentified.

This sequence was found in a woman between 50 and 59 years old in good health and CMV-seronegative. The sequenced sample consisted of PBMCs. The chain couples TRBV4-3 to TRBJ1-4, with TRBD1 matching over 9 bases. The DNA for the CDR3 is TGCGCCAGCAGCCAAGAAAGGGGGACAGGGTTAGCAAAACTGTTTTTT. The encoded protein is CASSQERGTGLAKLFF.